The entry below gives a single TCR beta chain sequence along with its context. Its matching antigen is unknown. Amplified TCR beta CDR3 regions came from RNA transcripts. When the TCR CDR3 underwent first-round RT-PCR, the HTBI primer set was used. TCRdb used MiXCR to reprocess the multiplex PCR reads, holding one entry per CDR3 protein. Of fewer than 45,000 distinct CDR3 sequences listed, 49% are singletons. This specimen belongs to a study of T cells in Graves' hyperthyroidism and ophthalmopathy. Study-level findings and limits: Ophthalmopathy got predicted by the model a median about 6.5 months before its onset. Most expanded thyroid clonotypes above 0.001 also appeared in blood.

The sequence derives from a woman between 45 and 65 years old with Graves' hyperthyroidism that later progressed to Graves' ophthalmopathy. The sequencing sample was made of blood.

The CDR3 DNA reads as TGCAGTACCCACAACGCAGCCAAAAACATTCAGTACTTC. It translates to CSTHNAAKNIQYF. J is TRBJ2-4 and V is TRBV20-1; unclear D gene. Trimming pared 8 bases from V and 0 bases from J, leaving 11 bases between. The germline CDR1 and CDR2 sequences are DFQATT and SNEGSKA (reference sequence). CDR3 size: 13 residues.